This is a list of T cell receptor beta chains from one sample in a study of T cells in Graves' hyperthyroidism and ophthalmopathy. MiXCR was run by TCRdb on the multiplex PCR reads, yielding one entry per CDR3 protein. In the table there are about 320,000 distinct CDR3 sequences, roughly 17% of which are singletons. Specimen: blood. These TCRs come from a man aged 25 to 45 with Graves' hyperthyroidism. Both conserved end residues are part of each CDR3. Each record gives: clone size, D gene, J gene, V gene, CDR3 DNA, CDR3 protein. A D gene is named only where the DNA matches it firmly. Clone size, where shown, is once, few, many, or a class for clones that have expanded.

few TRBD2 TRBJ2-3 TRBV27 TGTGCCAGCAGAACCCCAAGCGGGAGGGTCACAGATACGCAGTATTTT CASRTPSGRVTDTQYF
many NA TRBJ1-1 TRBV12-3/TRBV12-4 TGTGCCAGCAGTCCCCAGTACCAGAACACTGAAGCTTTCTTT CASSPQYQNTEAFF
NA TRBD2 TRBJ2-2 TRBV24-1 TGTGCCACCAGCGGGACTAGCGGGACTTCCACCGGGGTGCTGTTTTTT CATSGTSGTSTGVLFF
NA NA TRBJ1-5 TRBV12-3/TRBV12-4 TGTGCCAGCAGTTTCGAAGGATTTCGTCAGCCCCAGCATTTT CASSFEGFRQPQHF
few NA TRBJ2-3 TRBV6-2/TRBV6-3 TGTGCCAGCAGCTCAAACTATAGGGAAGATACGCAGTATTTT CASSSNYREDTQYF
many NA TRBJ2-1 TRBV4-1 TGCGCCAGCAGCCAAGAATCGGCTACTCAATACAATGAGCAGTTCTTC CASSQESATQYNEQFF
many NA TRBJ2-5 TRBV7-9 TGTGCCAGCAGCTTAGTCAGCAGAATCCAAGAGACCCAGTACTTC CASSLVSRIQETQYF
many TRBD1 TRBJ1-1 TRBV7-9 TGTGCCAGCAGCGACAGACAGGGGCTAGACACTGAAGCTTTCTTT CASSDRQGLDTEAFF
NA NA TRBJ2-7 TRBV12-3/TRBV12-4 TGTGCCAGCACGTACGGGTACGGCGAGCAGTACTTC CASTYGYGEQYF
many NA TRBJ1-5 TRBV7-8 TGTGCCAGCAGCTTTCGGCAGGGAGTCAATCAGCCCCAGCATTTT CASSFRQGVNQPQHF
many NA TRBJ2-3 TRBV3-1 TGTGCCAGCAGCCAGGTGGCTTTGGGAGTTGGCCCCACAGATACGCAGTATTTT CASSQVALGVGPTDTQYF
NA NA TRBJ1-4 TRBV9 TGTGCCAGCAGCGTGGGGCCAAATGAAAAACTGTTTTTT CASSVGPNEKLFF
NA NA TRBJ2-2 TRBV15 TGTGCCACCAGCAGTCGGGACACGGGGACCACCGGGGAGCTGTTTTTT CATSSRDTGTTGELFF
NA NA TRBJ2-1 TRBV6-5 TGTGCCAGCAGTTACAGGGGCTCCTACAATGAGCAGTTCTTC CASSYRGSYNEQFF
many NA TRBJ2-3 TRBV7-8 TGTGCCAGCAGCCCCCGTCTTCGGCTGGGGAGGGATACGCAGTATTTT CASSPRLRLGRDTQYF
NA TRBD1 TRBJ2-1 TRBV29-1 TGCAGCGTTTATCAGGGGGCGATGAATGAGCAGTTCTTC CSVYQGAMNEQFF
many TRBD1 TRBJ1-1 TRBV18 TGTGCCAGCTCACCGAGGGACAGCTCAGCGAACACTGAAGCTTTCTTT CASSPRDSSANTEAFF
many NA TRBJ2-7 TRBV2 TGTGCCAGCGGGGCGGCGGGCGGGAAGGCCTACGAGCAGTACTTC CASGAAGGKAYEQYF
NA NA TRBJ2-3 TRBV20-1 TGCAGTGCTAGAGTGCTAGCGAAAACAGATACGCAGTATTTT CSARVLAKTDTQYF
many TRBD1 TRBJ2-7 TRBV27 TGTGCCAGCAGTTGGGACAGGGCCGGGAGGTACGAGCAGTACTTC CASSWDRAGRYEQYF
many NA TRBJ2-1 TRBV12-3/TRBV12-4 TGTGCCAGCAGTTCCCACCGGACTGACAATGAGCAGTTCTTC CASSSHRTDNEQFF
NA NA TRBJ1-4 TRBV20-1 TGCAGTGCTGCGGACAGTGGGCTTAATGAAAAACTGTTTTTT CSAADSGLNEKLFF
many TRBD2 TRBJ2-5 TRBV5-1 TGCGCCAGCAGCTTGAACGGACTAGCGGGAGGTGGGCAAGAGACCCAGTACTTC CASSLNGLAGGGQETQYF
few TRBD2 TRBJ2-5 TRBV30 TGTGCCTGGAGAACCACTAGCGGGAGGGCCGGGACCCAGTACTTC CAWRTTSGRAGTQYF
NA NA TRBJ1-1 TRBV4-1 TGCGCCAGCAGCCAGGCCCCCGGGGTGGGCACTGAAGCTTTCTTT CASSQAPGVGTEAFF
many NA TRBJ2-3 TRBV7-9 TGTGCCAGCTCGCGTAATGGGTTAGGCGATACGCAGTATTTT CASSRNGLGDTQYF
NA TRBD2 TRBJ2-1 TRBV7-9 TGTGCCAGCAGCCGGCGGAGCGGGAGGGCTAGGTGGCAGTTCTTC CASSRRSGRARWQFF
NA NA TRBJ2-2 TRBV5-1 TGCGCCAGCAGCTTGTGGGGGAATCCGAACACCGGGGAGCTGTTTTTT CASSLWGNPNTGELFF
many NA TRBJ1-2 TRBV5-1 TGCGCCAGCAGCTTTGTCGTAATTGGTAACTATGGCTACACCTTC CASSFVVIGNYGYTF
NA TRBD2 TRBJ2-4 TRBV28 TGTGCCAGCAGTTCACAAGGGAGGGGTCGGTACTTC CASSSQGRGRYF
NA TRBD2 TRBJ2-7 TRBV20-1 TGCAGTGCTCATACTAGCGGGAGGGCCCCCTACGAGCAGTACTTC CSAHTSGRAPYEQYF
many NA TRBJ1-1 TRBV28 TGTGCCAGCAGTTTACTTCAAGGGGTGAACACTGAAGCTTTCTTT CASSLLQGVNTEAFF
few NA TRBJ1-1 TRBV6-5 TGTGCCAGCAGTTACCCTGAAGCTTTCTTT CASSYPEAFF
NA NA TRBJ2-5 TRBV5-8 TGTGCCAGCAGCTTTACTAGACTAGAGACCCAGTACTTC CASSFTRLETQYF
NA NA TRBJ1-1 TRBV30 TGTGCCTGGAACTGGTTTGGGGGACGAACTGAAGCTTTCTTT CAWNWFGGRTEAFF
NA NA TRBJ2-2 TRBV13 TGTGCCAGCAGCTTAAGAGGGGCGGCCACCGGGGAGCTGTTTTTT CASSLRGAATGELFF
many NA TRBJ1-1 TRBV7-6 TGTGCCAGCAGCTTATGGGGGAAGAACACTGAAGCTTTCTTT CASSLWGKNTEAFF
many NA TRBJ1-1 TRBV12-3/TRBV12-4 TGTGCCAGCAGCGGGGGACGGCTGAACACTGAAGCTTTCTTT CASSGGRLNTEAFF
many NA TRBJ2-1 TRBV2 TGTGCCAGCACTCCAAGGCCTAGGGTGTTCTTC CASTPRPRVFF
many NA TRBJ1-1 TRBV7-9 TGTGCCAGCAGCACCGGACGACAGAACACTGAAGCTTTCTTT CASSTGRQNTEAFF
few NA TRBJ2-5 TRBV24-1 TGTGCCACCAGTGATGCGACTACAAATCAAGAGACCCAGTACTTC CATSDATTNQETQYF
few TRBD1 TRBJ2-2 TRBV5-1 TGCGCCAGCAGCATCGGACAGGGGGCCGAGGAGCTGTTTTTT CASSIGQGAEELFF
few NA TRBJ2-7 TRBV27 TGTGCCAGCTCCCCAGGACAGTGGTACGAGCAGTACTTC CASSPGQWYEQYF
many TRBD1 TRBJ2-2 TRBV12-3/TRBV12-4 TGTGCCAGCAGTCAGACAGGGGGCGAAGTCACCGGGGAGCTGTTTTTT CASSQTGGEVTGELFF
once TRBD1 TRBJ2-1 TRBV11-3 TGTGCCAGCAGCTTGTGGGACAGGGGGCGCAGGGCGAATGAGCAGTTCTTC CASSLWDRGRRANEQFF